The entry below describes one T cell receptor beta chain. This specimen comes from a study of shared clonotypes between healthy human individuals. CD45RO-negative cells were positively selected for CCR7, leaving out terminally differentiated effector memory CD45RA+ cells. This CDR3 has 13 amino acids. Trimming took off 0 bases at V and 5 bases at J, with 6 bases between the two ends. Germline V lookup: CDR1 ENHRY, CDR2 SYGVKD. Deep-level settings were used for running the assay. TCRdb keeps only in-frame clones here, not all; method: immunoSEQ multiplex PCR. The sample consists of about 2 million clones, about 94% of them appearing once.

The rearrangement joins TRBV10-3 to TRBJ2-3; D unresolved. The receptor comes from a young man in good health. Sequenced material: naive CD8+ T cells sorted from blood. Written as DNA, the CDR3 is TGTGCCATCAGTGAGTCTGAGGTAGATACGCAGTATTTT. This translates into CAISESEVDTQYF.